The rows below give T cell receptor beta chains drawn from one sample of a study of cytomegalovirus exposure and HLA in healthy donors. Only in-frame clones appear in the TCRdb table, and some are missing; sequencing was by immunoSEQ multiplex PCR. The data hold roughly 130,000 clones, with 80% to 85% observed a single time. Source material: PBMCs. The origin of the receptors is a young man in good health and CMV-seronegative. Each CDR3 is given with its conserved first and last residue. Each record gives: D gene, V gene, J gene, clone size, CDR3 protein, CDR3 DNA. D genes are given only for firm matches. Size is stated for part of the rows, as once, few or many counts, or as a class when the clone is expanded.

NA	TRBV5-1	TRBJ1-1	NA	CASSQYAGDTEAFF	TGCGCCAGCAGCCAATACGCCGGGGACACTGAAGCTTTCTTT
NA	TRBV29-1	TRBJ2-5	NA	CSGLNREAQYF	TGCAGCGGACTGAATCGAGAGGCCCAGTACTTC
NA	TRBV5-6	TRBJ2-2	NA	CASSKGHGLTGELFF	TGTGCCAGCAGCAAGGGACACGGATTAACCGGGGAGCTGTTTTTT
NA	TRBV4-1	TRBJ2-7	NA	CASSHFQGLSYEQYF	TGCGCCAGCAGCCACTTCCAGGGCCTCTCCTACGAGCAGTACTTC
NA	TRBV10-1	TRBJ1-1	NA	CASGPGRGTEAFF	TGCGCCAGCGGTCCAGGAAGGGGGACTGAAGCTTTCTTT
NA	TRBV29-1	TRBJ2-6	NA	CSVADRSVSSGANVLTF	TGCAGCGTTGCCGACAGGTCCGTAAGCTCTGGGGCCAACGTCCTGACTTTC
TRBD1	TRBV4-1	TRBJ2-5	NA	CASSPNSGTGTETQYF	TGCGCCAGCAGCCCGAACTCGGGGACAGGGACGGAGACCCAGTACTTC
NA	TRBV7-9	TRBJ2-1	NA	CASRGGTYNEQFF	TGTGCCAGCAGAGGGGGTACCTACAATGAGCAGTTCTTC
NA	TRBV10-1	TRBJ1-3	few	CASSPSGGWDTIYF	TGCGCCAGCAGCCCCTCGGGAGGCTGGGACACCATATATTTT
NA	TRBV11-2	TRBJ1-5	NA	CASSLDRGNFDQPQHF	TGTGCCAGCAGCTTAGACAGGGGTAATTTCGATCAGCCCCAGCATTTT
TRBD1	TRBV4-3	TRBJ1-6	NA	CASSQDRTGNSPLHF	TGCGCCAGCAGCCAAGATAGGACAGGGAATTCACCCCTCCACTTT
NA	TRBV10-3	TRBJ2-7	NA	CAISSTGPDTQYF	TGTGCCATCAGCTCGACAGGACCCGATACGCAGTACTTC
TRBD1	TRBV5-1	TRBJ1-2	once	CASSQSQGSYGYTF	TGCGCCAGCAGCCAATCACAGGGGAGCTATGGCTACACCTTC
NA	TRBV9	TRBJ2-2	NA	CASSGNQVGTGELFF	TGTGCCAGCAGCGGGAACCAGGTCGGCACCGGGGAGCTGTTTTTT
TRBD1	TRBV2	TRBJ2-3	NA	CASPAGQGIDTQYF	TGTGCCAGCCCGGCGGGACAGGGTATAGATACGCAGTATTTT
NA	TRBV2	TRBJ1-1	NA	CASPEPETQNTEAFF	TGTGCCAGCCCCGAACCCGAGACACAGAACACTGAAGCTTTCTTT
NA	TRBV19	TRBJ1-6	NA	CASSIQPSQVLGRDDSPLHF	TGTGCCAGTAGTATACAACCCTCCCAGGTTTTGGGCAGGGATGATTCACCCCTCCACTTT
TRBD1	TRBV6-5	TRBJ2-5	NA	CASSYQRTGNFAQYF	TGTGCCAGCAGTTACCAGCGGACAGGGAATTTCGCCCAGTACTTC
TRBD1	TRBV6-1	TRBJ1-2	NA	CASSEEVFRTGINWGDGYTF	TGTGCCAGCAGTGAAGAAGTTTTTCGGACAGGGATAAATTGGGGGGATGGCTACACCTTC
NA	TRBV6-5	TRBJ2-5	NA	CASSYGGGTEETQYF	TGTGCCAGCAGTTATGGCGGGGGGACAGAAGAGACCCAGTACTTC
NA	TRBV15	TRBJ1-1	NA	CATSIATLVGGTEAFF	TGTGCCACCAGCATTGCAACCCTCGTAGGCGGGACTGAAGCTTTCTTT
NA	TRBV18	TRBJ1-3	NA	CASSSQGGFGNTIYF	TGTGCCAGCTCATCGCAGGGAGGCTTTGGAAACACCATATATTTT
TRBD1	TRBV11-2	TRBJ1-1	NA	CASSLGPTGAAIRAFF	TGTGCCAGCAGCTTAGGTCCTACAGGGGCCGCTATCAGAGCTTTCTTT
NA	TRBV9	TRBJ1-5	NA	CASSAEEVGQPQHF	TGTGCCAGCAGCGCAGAGGAAGTTGGGCAGCCCCAGCATTTT
NA	TRBV5-6	TRBJ1-1	NA	CASSSQLREGMNTEAFF	TGTGCCAGCAGCTCACAACTACGGGAGGGGATGAACACTGAAGCTTTCTTT
TRBD1	TRBV25-1	TRBJ1-2	NA	CASSEHHLGQSGYGYTF	TGTGCCAGCAGTGAACACCACCTGGGACAGTCCGGCTATGGCTACACCTTC